This passage covers 11 T cell receptor beta chains from one sample sequenced in a study of T cell responses to AZD1222 COVID-19 vaccine listed by TCRdb under 2021. Library generation was performed with the immunoSEQ multiplex PCR assay. TCRdb provides this immuneACCESS table in a form limited to in-frame rearrangements. Some clones are lacking; in checked studies, under half of them reflect an unresolved V gene, and why the rest are absent is not known. The sample data list some 75,000 clones, and 88% of these were observed just once. About a tenth of the sample belongs to the ten largest clones. What the time point label conveys for this sample: baseline before first vaccination. The sequencing here drew on peripheral blood, taken on day 0 of AZD1222 vaccination. These receptor sequences come from an adult in good health.

The rearrangement links TRBV5-1 to TRBJ1-2; tentative D call: TRBD1 (5 bases). The germline CDR1 and CDR2 sequences are SGHRS and YFSETQ. The CDR3 runs 13 residues. V lost 4 bases and J 2 bases, leaving 9 bases between the germline ends. The CDR3 DNA reads TGCGCCAGCAGCGGGGACGGAAACTATGGCTACACCTTC. It yields the protein CASSGDGNYGYTF.

V and J are TRBV5-4 and TRBJ1-2; D gene unclear. The CDR3 length is 16 residues. Trimming cost V 3 bases and J 4 bases, with 19 bases left between them. In germline, CDR1 is SGHNT, CDR2 YYREEE (reference sequence). The CDR3 sequence is CASSSPKDPSGYGYTF. CDR3 bases: TGTGCCAGCAGCTCCCCTAAGGACCCTTCTGGCTATGGCTACACCTTC.

The CDR3 sequence: CASTGGVFQPQHF. CDR3 in DNA: TGTGCCAGCACCGGGGGTGTTTTTCAGCCCCAGCATTTT. The chain is built from TRBV2 and TRBJ1-5; the D gene is possibly TRBD1 (5 bases). V was trimmed by 7 bases and J by 6 bases, leaving 13 bases between them. The germline V gene encodes CDR1 SNHLY and CDR2 FYNNEI. The CDR3 runs to 13 residues. The full variable domain, its missing parts supplied by reference TRBV2 and TRBJ1-5, is EPEVTQTPSHQVTQMGQEVILRCVPISNHLYFYWYRQILGQKVEFLVSFYNNEISEKSEIFDDQFSVERPDGSNFTLKIRSTKLEDSAMYFCASTGGVFQPQHFGDGTRLSIL.

CDR3 sequence reads: CASSESYTEAFF. DNA for the CDR3: TGCGCCAGCAGTGAGTCGTACACTGAAGCTTTCTTT. The V gene is TRBV10-2, the J gene TRBJ1-1; no clear D gene. This CDR3 is built from 12 residues. CDR1 is WSHSY and CDR2 is SAAADI in the germline V gene. V lost 0 bases and J 3 bases, leaving 2 bases between the germline ends.

This rearrangement joins TRBV29-1 to TRBJ2-3; D may be TRBD1 or TRBD2 (5 bases each). V shed 6 bases and J shed 3 bases, with 10 bases lying between them. The CDR3 runs 12 residues. The V gene's germline CDR1 is SQVTM and CDR2 ANQGSEA. The DNA for the CDR3 is TGCAGCGTGGGGGACCGTACAGATACGCAGTATTTT. Translation: CSVGDRTDTQYF.

The rearrangement joins TRBV7-2 to TRBJ2-2, with TRBD2 identical over 10 bases. The V segment lost 8 bases and the J segment 5 bases; nucleotides outside the gene matches: 5. CDR1 and CDR2 (germline): SGHTA, FQGNSA. The CDR3 covers 14 residues. The chain's CDR3 is CASLLAGGTGELFF. DNA for the CDR3: TGTGCCAGCCTCTTAGCGGGGGGTACCGGGGAGCTGTTTTTT.

This chain uses TRBV12-3 or TRBV12-4 with TRBJ1-6; the D gene is possibly TRBD1 (6 bases). The CDR3 totals 12 residues. V was trimmed by 2 bases and J by 13 bases, leaving 9 bases between them. In nucleotides, the CDR3 is TGTGCCAGCAGTTTAACAGGGTCCCCCCTCCACTTT. Translation gives CASSLTGSPLHF.

The rearrangement uses TRBV7-3 and TRBJ2-1; 8 nucleotides align to TRBD1. After removal of 5 bases from V and 7 bases from J, the junction contained 13 bases not matched to a gene. Germline values: CDR1 SGHTA, CDR2 FQGTGA. This CDR3 contains 16 residues. Written as DNA, the CDR3 is TGTGCCAGCAGCCAGACAGGGGCCTCACCAGTGAATGAGCAGTTCTTC. Protein: CASSQTGASPVNEQFF.

V is TRBV15 and J is TRBJ1-2; the D is unclear. The V gene lost 5 bases and the J gene lost 5 bases, with 18 bases spanning the gap. This CDR3 is 15 amino acids long. From germline, CDR1 is LNHNV and CDR2 YYDKDF (reference sequence). In DNA, the CDR3 is TGTGCCACCAGCCCGAAGGGTCGGGGAAGGTATGGCTACACCTTC. It translates to CATSPKGRGRYGYTF.

In regard to this clone: Additional DNA sequences in this sample encode the identical CDR3. The chain links TRBV6-5 to TRBJ2-5; D is unclear. V was clipped by 0 bases and J by 5 bases, with 4 bases between them. The CDR3 runs to 12 residues. Germline CDR1 reads MNHEY; CDR2 reads SVGAGI. DNA of the CDR3: TGTGCCAGCAGTTACTCGCGGGAGACCCAGTACTTC. This translates into CASSYSRETQYF.

The chain employs TRBV18 and TRBJ1-1; the D gene is possibly TRBD1 (5 bases). CDR3 length equals 13 residues. The V and J ends lost 3 bases and 6 bases respectively, with 11 bases between them. Germline CDR1 is KGHSH and CDR2 is LQKENI. The CDR3 is CASSPRRGPEAFF. The CDR3 region has the DNA TGTGCCAGCTCACCCAGGAGGGGCCCTGAAGCTTTCTTT.